Following are 3 T cell receptor beta chains from one sample sequenced in a study of PD-1 blockade in classical Hodgkin lymphoma. The protocol was immunoSEQ multiplex PCR, while the TCRdb copy is restricted to in-frame clones and leaves out a portion. This sample yields 20,000 to 30,000 clones, of which about 70% are seen a single time; roughly 3.3% belongs to the top ten. All the patients suffered relapse after autologous stem cell transplantation, and brentuximab vedotin exposure differed. The material was peripheral blood mononuclear cells (PBMCs), obtained at baseline. The receptor set was obtained from a human donor with classical Hodgkin lymphoma.

The V call is TRBV6-6, the J call TRBJ1-2; D call uncertain. Germline CDR1 reads MNHNY; CDR2 reads SVGAGI (reference sequence). Trimming took off 2 bases at V and 4 bases at J, with 14 bases between the two ends. CDR3 length equals 15 residues. The CDR3 spells CASSYLGAPGYGYTF. For the CDR3, the DNA is TGTGCCAGCAGTTACCTGGGTGCACCCGGCTATGGCTACACCTTC.

The V gene is TRBV5-1, the J gene TRBJ2-5; D may be TRBD1 (6 bases). The germline V and J ends were trimmed by 4 bases and 0 bases, with 10 bases remaining between them. Germline-derived CDR1 and CDR2 are SGHRS and YFSETQ. The CDR3 is 14 amino acids. The CDR3 coding sequence is TGCGCCAGCAGCAAACAGGGATACCAAGAGACCCAGTACTTC. Its translation is CASSKQGYQETQYF.

There are a few counts of this clone. The chain carries TRBV5-1 and TRBJ1-4; a possible D gene is TRBD1 (5 bases). Germline V gives CDR1 SGHRS, CDR2 YFSETQ. The CDR3 totals 16 residues. Trimming left V 1 base short and J 0 bases short, with 10 bases between. CDR3 loop: CASSLRWDATNEKLFF. DNA of the CDR3: TGCGCCAGCAGCTTGAGGTGGGACGCAACTAATGAAAAACTGTTTTTT.